Listed below are T cell receptor beta chains from one sample, sequenced in a study of T cell responses to AZD1222 COVID-19 vaccine. TCRdb's copy holds only in-frame clones and misses some; the assay was immunoSEQ multiplex PCR. The data contain 150,000 to 180,000 clones, about 89% of them seen just once; the ten biggest clones take up about 8.9%. Sequenced here: peripheral blood, sampled 28 days after the second AZD1222 dose. The receptor source for this set is an adult who received the AZD1222 COVID-19 vaccine. The CDR3 runs from the conserved cysteine through the conserved F or W. The D gene is left open where the match is weak. For some rows the clone size is stated as once, few or many, or as a class when expanded; others skip it.

.	TRBV4-3	TRBJ1-4	.	CASSQDGGFGTNEKLFF	TGCGCCAGCAGCCAAGATGGAGGCTTCGGGACTAATGAAAAACTGTTTTTT
.	TRBV7-2	TRBJ1-1	.	CASSLAQARAGTEAFF	TGTGCCAGCAGCTTAGCGCAGGCTCGGGCGGGGACTGAAGCTTTCTTT
.	TRBV28	TRBJ2-4	.	CASSTPTGAKNIQYF	TGTGCCAGCAGTACCCCAACAGGGGCCAAAAACATTCAGTACTTC
TRBD2	TRBV6-1	TRBJ2-5	.	CASSEGGLATKTQYF	TGTGCCAGCAGTGAAGGGGGACTAGCGACCAAGACCCAGTACTTC
TRBD2	TRBV27	TRBJ2-3	once	CASSLKASGYTDTQYF	TGTGCCAGCAGTTTAAAGGCTAGCGGTTACACAGATACGCAGTATTTT
.	TRBV2	TRBJ2-4	.	CASSEQQLAKNIQYF	TGTGCCAGCAGTGAACAGCAATTAGCCAAAAACATTCAGTACTTC
.	TRBV27	TRBJ1-5	.	CASSLEPNQPQHF	TGTGCCAGCAGTTTGGAACCGAATCAGCCCCAGCATTTT
.	TRBV2	TRBJ2-1	.	CASNLGPQLDEQFF	TGTGCCAGCAACTTGGGGCCCCAATTAGATGAGCAGTTCTTC
TRBD1	TRBV3-1/TRBV3-2	TRBJ1-4	.	CASSYRGNNEKLFF	TGTGCCAGCAGCTACAGGGGTAATAATGAAAAACTGTTTTTT
.	TRBV6-5	TRBJ2-3	.	CASSSGSGTDTQYF	TGTGCCAGCAGCTCCGGCTCCGGCACAGATACGCAGTATTTT
TRBD2	TRBV18	TRBJ2-1	.	CASSPGTSGASSQFF	TGTGCCAGCTCACCCGGGACTAGCGGGGCCTCTTCCCAGTTCTTC
.	TRBV28	TRBJ1-3	.	CASSFVGNTIYF	TGTGCCAGCAGTTTTGTCGGAAACACCATATATTTT
TRBD1	TRBV5-4	TRBJ1-2	.	CASSADRGTGGYTF	TGTGCCAGCAGCGCGGACAGGGGAACCGGTGGCTACACCTTC
TRBD1	TRBV28	TRBJ1-2	.	CASRDVDGTVPYGYTF	TGTGCCAGCAGGGACGTCGACGGGACAGTCCCGTATGGCTACACCTTC
TRBD1	TRBV19	TRBJ1-1	.	CASSSNRGAERAFF	TGTGCCAGTAGTTCGAACAGGGGGGCGGAAAGGGCTTTCTTT
.	TRBV27	TRBJ2-5	once	CASSLSGGFETQYF	TGTGCCAGCAGTTTGTCAGGGGGGTTCGAGACCCAGTACTTC
.	TRBV28	TRBJ1-6	.	CASNMGSYNSPLHF	TGTGCCAGCAACATGGGATCCTATAATTCACCCCTCCACTTT
.	TRBV28	TRBJ1-5	.	CASSFGVAQPQHF	TGTGCCAGCAGTTTCGGGGTCGCTCAGCCCCAGCATTTT
.	TRBV6-5	TRBJ1-1	.	CASIRTLPGRAFF	TGTGCCAGCATAAGGACGTTGCCTGGCCGGGCTTTCTTT
TRBD1	TRBV9	TRBJ2-2	.	CASSVAQGANTGELFF	TGTGCCAGCAGCGTAGCCCAGGGGGCGAACACCGGGGAGCTGTTTTTT
.	TRBV2	TRBJ1-2	.	CASSEQGLGYTF	TGTGCCAGCAGTGAACAGGGACTAGGCTACACCTTC
.	TRBV6-5	TRBJ2-3	.	CASSNPTPPDTQYF	TGTGCCAGCAGTAACCCCACCCCCCCAGATACGCAGTATTTT
TRBD2	TRBV4-3	TRBJ2-7	few	CASSQARLAGNEQYF	TGCGCCAGCAGCCAAGCGCGACTAGCGGGAAACGAGCAGTACTTC
.	TRBV11-1	TRBJ1-3	.	CASSLSDGGNTIYF	TGTGCCAGCAGCCTTAGTGACGGAGGAAACACCATATATTTT
TRBD2	TRBV3-1/TRBV3-2	TRBJ2-4	.	CASSQVGTSIEVQYF	TGTGCCAGCAGCCAAGTGGGGACTAGCATAGAAGTTCAGTACTTC
.	TRBV2	TRBJ2-5	.	CASLPGPTGRETQYF	TGTGCCAGCCTACCCGGCCCTACAGGGCGGGAGACCCAGTACTTC
.	TRBV3-1/TRBV3-2	TRBJ1-1	.	CASSQGEGGRLAFF	TGTGCCAGCAGCCAAGGGGAGGGCGGCCGCTTAGCTTTCTTT
.	TRBV5-1	TRBJ2-2	.	CASSPQGELTGELFF	TGCGCCAGCAGCCCACAGGGCGAGTTGACCGGGGAGCTGTTTTTT
.	TRBV6-5	TRBJ2-5	.	CASSFRDGTQETQYF	TGTGCCAGCAGTTTCCGGGACGGAACCCAAGAGACCCAGTACTTC
.	TRBV7-2	TRBJ2-5	.	CASSPLGSNVEGTQYF	TGTGCCAGCAGCCCACTTGGTAGCAACGTCGAGGGGACCCAGTACTTC
.	TRBV7-9	TRBJ1-4	.	CASSPGGQGHEKLFF	TGTGCCAGCAGCCCCGGAGGGCAGGGTCATGAAAAACTGTTTTTT
.	TRBV19	TRBJ1-5	few	CASSHQNQPQHF	TGTGCCAGTAGTCATCAGAATCAGCCCCAGCATTTT
.	TRBV2	TRBJ1-2	few	CASSGMTNYGYTF	TGTGCCAGCAGTGGTATGACTAACTATGGCTACACCTTC
.	TRBV5-1	TRBJ2-7	.	CASSEGHSTYEQYF	TGCGCCAGCAGCGAAGGGCACTCTACCTACGAGCAGTACTTC
TRBD1	TRBV7-2	TRBJ1-1	.	CASSLVSGTGGIEAFF	TGTGCCAGCAGCTTAGTCTCCGGGACAGGGGGCATTGAAGCTTTCTTT
TRBD2	TRBV19	TRBJ2-3	.	CASSIGTSGSTDTQYF	TGTGCCAGTAGTATCGGGACTAGCGGTAGCACAGATACGCAGTATTTT
TRBD1	TRBV5-4	TRBJ2-7	.	CASSSRDRVVYEQYF	TGTGCCAGCAGCTCCCGGGACAGGGTAGTCTACGAGCAGTACTTC
TRBD1	TRBV7-9	TRBJ1-2	.	CASSRTRDRGNGYTF	TGTGCCAGCAGCCGAACCCGGGACAGGGGTAATGGCTACACCTTC
TRBD2	TRBV15	TRBJ2-1	.	CATLTSGRVPRQFF	TGTGCCACCCTTACTAGCGGGAGGGTCCCCAGGCAGTTCTTC
TRBD1	TRBV29-1	TRBJ1-2	.	CSVSQGANDLYGYTF	TGCAGCGTCTCACAGGGGGCGAATGACCTATATGGCTACACCTTC
TRBD1	TRBV7-2	TRBJ1-2	.	CASSFGTVGYTF	TGTGCCAGCAGCTTCGGGACAGTTGGCTACACCTTC
.	TRBV5-1	TRBJ2-5	once	CASSLVGVQETQYF	TGCGCCAGCAGCTTGGTGGGGGTGCAAGAGACCCAGTACTTC